These 17 T cell receptor beta chains originate from one sample sequenced in a study of blood T cell repertoires in COVID-19. Using immunoSEQ multiplex PCR, the repertoire was profiled, and TCRdb retains in-frame clones only, with some absent. In the table there are nearly 40,000 clones, around 80% of which are singletons. The specimen was peripheral blood. The receptor source for this set is a man aged 80 or over with active or convalescent COVID-19.

CDR3 bases: TGTGCCAGCAGCCCAGGGGGGACTAGCGGGAGTGCAGATACGCAGTATTTT. Its translation: CASSPGGTSGSADTQYF. This rearrangement joins TRBV11-3 to TRBJ2-3, with 14 nucleotides matching TRBD2. Germline V lookup: CDR1 SGHNT, CDR2 YENEEA. This CDR3 comprises 17 residues. V was pared by 5 bases and J by 4 bases, with 8 bases of the junction left unmatched.

As for this clone: An end of the junction does not agree with germline; a read error may underlie this. The chain is built from TRBV2 and TRBJ2-1; 8 nucleotides agree with TRBD2. Germline V gene lookup returns CDR1 SNHLY and CDR2 FYNNEI. This CDR3 is 15 amino acids long. Here the CDR3 reads CASRRGRTSYDEQFF. The CDR3 bases are TGTGCCAGCAGACGGGGACGGACTAGCTACGATGAGCAGTTCTTC.

This clone was observed once. The V and J genes are TRBV28 and TRBJ2-1; the D gene is possibly TRBD2 (5 bases). CDR1 and CDR2 (germline): MDHEN, SYDVKM. The CDR3 length is 12 residues. The V gene lost 3 bases and the J gene lost 7 bases, with 7 bases spanning the gap. As DNA, the CDR3 is TGTGCCAGCAGTTTTCGGGGAAATGAGCAGTTCTTC. Translated, it gives CASSFRGNEQFF.

The CDR3 loop is CASSPRDRGNYGYTF. As DNA, the CDR3 is TGTGCCAGTAGTCCCCGGGACAGGGGTAACTATGGCTACACCTTC. The J gene is TRBJ1-2, the V gene TRBV19, with TRBD1 matching over 10 bases. Trimming cost V 5 bases and J 1 base; bases outside gene matches: 4. The CDR3 is 15 residues long. Looked up from germline, CDR1 is LNHDA and CDR2 is SQIVND (reference sequence).

V usage is TRBV14 and J usage is TRBJ1-2; no definite D call. Germline V lookup: CDR1 SGHDN, CDR2 FVKESK. This CDR3 spans 15 amino acids. The ends were cut back, 1 base at V and 1 base at J, with 10 bases in the middle. The CDR3 region is CASSQGPDGNYGYTF. CDR3 DNA sequence: TGTGCCAGCAGCCAAGGTCCAGATGGTAACTATGGCTACACCTTC.

This chain connects TRBV19 to TRBJ1-5; 8 bases line up with TRBD1. Germline loops: CDR1 LNHDA, CDR2 SQIVND (reference sequence). The CDR3 is 17 amino acids. Unmatched junction bases numbered 11, after V lost 5 bases and J lost 2 bases. CDR3: CASSLRTGILGNQPQHF. In DNA form, the CDR3 reads TGTGCCAGTAGTCTCCGGACAGGGATACTTGGCAATCAGCCCCAGCATTTT. The entire variable domain, with the rest obtained from reference TRBV19 and TRBJ1-5, is as follows: DGGITQSPKYLFRKEGQNVTLSCEQNLNHDAMYWYRQDPGQGLRLIYYSQIVNDFQKGDIAEGYSVSREKKESFPLTVTSAQKNPTAFYLCASSLRTGILGNQPQHFGDGTRLSIL.

The V gene is TRBV28, the J gene TRBJ2-3, with 8 bases that match TRBD2. J lost 0 bases, V lost 2 bases, and 10 bases had no gene match. In germline, CDR1 is MDHEN, CDR2 SYDVKM. The length of the CDR3 is 18 residues. The CDR3 nucleotides are TGTGCCAGCAGTTTAGGCGCGAGCGGGGGAACTAGCACAGATACGCAGTATTTT. This encodes CASSLGASGGTSTDTQYF.

Details on this clone: The junction and the germline gene differ at one end; a read error may be behind it. The V and J genes are TRBV7-7 and TRBJ1-1, with TRBD1 as a possible D gene (6 bases). The CDR3 totals 17 residues. Germline CDR1 and CDR2: SSHAT and FNYEAQ (reference sequence). CDR3: CASSLVIPLQGATEAFF. The DNA of the CDR3 is TGTGCTAGCAGCTTAGTTATCCCCCTACAGGGTGCCACTGAAGCTTTCTTT.

The chain couples TRBV2 to TRBJ1-1, with 8 bases fitting TRBD1. Losses at the gene ends were 9 bases for V and 0 bases for J; bases not matched to a gene: 3. Per germline, CDR1 SNHLY and CDR2 FYNNEI. CDR3 length: 13 amino acids. This CDR3 is CARRTGMNTEAFF. Written as DNA, the CDR3 is TGTGCCAGGAGGACAGGGATGAACACTGAAGCTTTCTTT.

This chain joins TRBV25-1 and TRBJ1-2; the D gene is possibly TRBD1 (6 bases). V lost 2 bases to trimming and J lost 4 bases, with 14 bases between them. Germline V CDR1 and CDR2: MGHDK, SYGVNS. There are 15 residues in the CDR3. CDR3 region: CASSEGQPSVYGYTF. The CDR3 coding sequence is TGTGCCAGCAGTGAAGGACAGCCGTCGGTCTATGGCTACACCTTC.

The chain uses TRBV28 and TRBJ1-6; D is uncertain. Germline lookup yields CDR1 MDHEN and CDR2 SYDVKM. Trimming removed 7 bases at V and 14 bases at J, with 24 bases between. The CDR3 extends over 15 amino acids. CDR3 nucleotide sequence: TGTGCCAGCACCTCGCCCGAGGCAGCGGGTTTGTCCCTCCACTTT. It is translated as CASTSPEAAGLSLHF.

The genes are TRBV15 and TRBJ2-3; possible D gene TRBD1, 5 bases. Germline CDR1 and CDR2: LNHNV and YYDKDF (reference sequence). V lost 8 bases, J lost 2 bases, and 14 bases lay in between. This CDR3 is 14 amino acids long. DNA for the CDR3: TGTGCCACCCGCCCAGGGCCTAACACAGATACGCAGTATTTT. Translation gives CATRPGPNTDTQYF.

This chain connects TRBV6-5 to TRBJ1-1; no reliable D call. The CDR3 is made up of 15 amino acids. The V and J ends lost 2 bases and 0 bases respectively, with 10 bases between them. Germline lookup yields CDR1 MNHEY and CDR2 SVGAGI. CDR3 in amino acids: CASSYHGEVNTEAFF. CDR3 bases: TGTGCCAGCAGTTACCACGGAGAAGTGAACACTGAAGCTTTCTTT.

V gene TRBV7-9 combines with J gene TRBJ2-7; 7 nucleotides agree with TRBD2. Germline trimming cut 4 bases from V and 4 bases from J; bases unmatched to any gene: 7. The CDR3 totals 14 residues. The germline V gene has CDR1 SEHNR and CDR2 FQNEAQ (reference sequence). CDR3 DNA sequence: TGTGCCAGCAGCTGGGACCGCGGGGGTTACGAGCAGTACTTC. Its protein is CASSWDRGGYEQYF.

DNA of the CDR3: TGTGCCAGCAGTTCCACCACAGGGGGCCCCTTAGAGGAGCAGTACTTC. It specifies CASSSTTGGPLEEQYF. V usage is TRBV27 and J usage is TRBJ2-7; 9 bases line up with TRBD1. Germline-derived CDR1 and CDR2 are MNHEY and SMNVEV (reference sequence). The length of the CDR3 is 16 residues. The junction had 14 bases not matched to a gene; V was cut back by 4 bases and J by 7 bases.

The chain employs TRBV7-9 and TRBJ2-5, with 7 bases aligning to TRBD1. V dropped 4 bases and J dropped 3; count of bases not matched to a gene: 5. The CDR3 totals 14 residues. Germline values: CDR1 SEHNR, CDR2 FQNEAQ (reference sequence). The CDR3 DNA sequence: TGTGCCAGCAGCTCGACAGGGTTTGAAGAGACCCAGTACTTC. It translates to CASSSTGFEETQYF.

This chain uses TRBV9 with TRBJ2-7; TRBD1 agrees at 11 bases. In germline, CDR1 is SGDLS, CDR2 YYNGEE. Trimming took 6 bases from V and 2 from J; bases not matched to a gene: 7. The length of the CDR3 is 15 residues. Here the CDR3 DNA reads TGTGCCAGCAACAGGGGGACAGGGGGTGCCTACGAGCAGTACTTC. This sequence encodes CASNRGTGGAYEQYF.